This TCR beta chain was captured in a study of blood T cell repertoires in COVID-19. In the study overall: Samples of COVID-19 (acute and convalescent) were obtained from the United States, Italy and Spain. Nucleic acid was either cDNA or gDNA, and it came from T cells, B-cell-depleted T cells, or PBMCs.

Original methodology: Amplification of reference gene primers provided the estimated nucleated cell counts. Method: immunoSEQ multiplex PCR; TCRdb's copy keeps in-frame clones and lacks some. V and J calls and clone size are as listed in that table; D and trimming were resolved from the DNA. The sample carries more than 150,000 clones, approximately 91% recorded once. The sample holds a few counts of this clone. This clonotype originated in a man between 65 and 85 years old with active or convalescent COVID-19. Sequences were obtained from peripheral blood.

This CDR3 is CASSEGMAGGPYEQYF. DNA of the CDR3: TGTGCCAGCAGTGAAGGGATGGCGGGAGGGCCCTACGAGCAGTACTTC. This sequence joins TRBV2 and TRBJ2-7; 9 nucleotides match TRBD2. The CDR3 runs to 16 residues. J gave up 2 bases and V 1 base, and 6 bases lay outside the gene matches. The germline gives CDR1 SNHLY, CDR2 FYNNEI.